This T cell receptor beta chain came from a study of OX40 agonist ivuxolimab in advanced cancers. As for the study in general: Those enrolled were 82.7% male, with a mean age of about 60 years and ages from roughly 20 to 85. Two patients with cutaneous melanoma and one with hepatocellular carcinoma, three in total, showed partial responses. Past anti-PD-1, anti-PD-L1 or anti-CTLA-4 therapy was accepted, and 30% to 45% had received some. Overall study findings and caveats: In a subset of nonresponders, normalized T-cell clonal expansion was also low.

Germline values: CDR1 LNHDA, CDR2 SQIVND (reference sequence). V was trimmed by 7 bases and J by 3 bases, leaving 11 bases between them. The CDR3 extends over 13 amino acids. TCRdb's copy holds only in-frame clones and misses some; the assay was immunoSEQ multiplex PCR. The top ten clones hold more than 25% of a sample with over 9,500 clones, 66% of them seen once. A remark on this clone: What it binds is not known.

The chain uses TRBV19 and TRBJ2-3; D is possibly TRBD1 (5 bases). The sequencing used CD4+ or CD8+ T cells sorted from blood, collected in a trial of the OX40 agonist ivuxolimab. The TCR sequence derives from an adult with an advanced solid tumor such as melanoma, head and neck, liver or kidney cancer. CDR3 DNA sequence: TGTGCCAGTACAGTAGGGGAAACAGATACGCAGTATTTT. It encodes CASTVGETDTQYF. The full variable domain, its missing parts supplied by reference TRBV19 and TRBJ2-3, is DGGITQSPKYLFRKEGQNVTLSCEQNLNHDAMYWYRQDPGQGLRLIYYSQIVNDFQKGDIAEGYSVSREKKESFPLTVTSAQKNPTAFYLCASTVGETDTQYFGPGTRLTVL.